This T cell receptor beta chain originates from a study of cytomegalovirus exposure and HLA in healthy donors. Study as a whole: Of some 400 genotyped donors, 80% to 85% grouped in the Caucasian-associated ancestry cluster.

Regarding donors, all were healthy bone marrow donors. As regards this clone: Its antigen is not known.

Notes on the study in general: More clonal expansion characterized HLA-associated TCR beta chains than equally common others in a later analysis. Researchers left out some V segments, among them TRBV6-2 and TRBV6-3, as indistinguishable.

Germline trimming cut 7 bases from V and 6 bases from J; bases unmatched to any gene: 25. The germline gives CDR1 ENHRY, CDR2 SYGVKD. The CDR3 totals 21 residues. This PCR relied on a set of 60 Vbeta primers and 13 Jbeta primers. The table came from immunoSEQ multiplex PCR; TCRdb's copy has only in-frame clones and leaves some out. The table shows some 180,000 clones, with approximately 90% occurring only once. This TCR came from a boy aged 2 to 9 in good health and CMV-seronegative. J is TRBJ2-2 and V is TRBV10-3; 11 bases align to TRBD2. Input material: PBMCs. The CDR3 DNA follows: TGTGCCATCATGGATTCCGCCCCTGCCCTAGCGGGGGGTCGGTTACCCGGGGAGCTGTTTTTT. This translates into CAIMDSAPALAGGRLPGELFF.